The clone carrying this TCR beta chain has a handful of counts. This sample is part of a study of early stage breast cancer tumors. Clones were read by immunoSEQ multiplex PCR, and TCRdb kept only the in-frame ones, dropping some. The profile covers nearly 11,000 clones, with about two thirds appearing a single time and around a fifth taken by the ten largest. Germline values: CDR1 SQVTM, CDR2 ANQGSEA. Trimming pared 7 bases from V and 7 bases from J, leaving 13 bases between. The CDR3 runs to 11 residues. This receptor was obtained from a person aged 35-50 years with breast cancer. What was sequenced was breast tumor tissue. The J gene is TRBJ1-1, the V gene TRBV29-1, with D unclear. The CDR3 loop is CSAHGGGEAFF. In DNA, the CDR3 is TGCAGCGCACACGGCGGTGGTGAAGCTTTCTTT. Based on the CDR3 plus reference TRBV29-1 and TRBJ1-1, the full variable domain is SAVISQKPSRDICQRGTSLTIQCQVDSQVTMMFWYRQQPGQSLTLIATANQGSEATYESGFVIDKFPISRPNLTFSTLTVSNMSPEDSSIYLCSAHGGGEAFFGQGTRLTVV.